A single TCR beta chain is shown here with its context. Its target is unknown. Deletions cut 5 bases from V and 4 bases from J, with 11 bases between. This CDR3 is 13 amino acids long. The V gene's germline CDR1 is SGHTA and CDR2 FQGNSA. The sample originates from a study of cytomegalovirus exposure and HLA in healthy donors. In the study overall: The 95 to 150 validation repertoires used a platform that matched the one used for the roughly 650 first-cohort repertoires, as a later analysis reported.

Data came from immunoSEQ multiplex PCR; TCRdb stores just in-frame clones and leaves some out. Of approximately 90,000 clones listed, about 94% are singletons. Findings and limits, study-wide: According to the study, 160 or so TCR beta chains were cytomegalovirus-associated.

The rearrangement joins TRBV7-2 to TRBJ1-2, with no clear D. The TCR originated in a woman in her 30s in good health and CMV-seropositive. Sequencing was performed on PBMCs. The CDR3 bases are TGTGCCAGCAGCCTTCAGAATCCCTATGGCTACACCTTC. Translating gives CASSLQNPYGYTF.